This TCR beta chain was sequenced for a study of T cell changes during pregnancy in multiple sclerosis. Losses at the gene ends were 2 bases for V and 6 bases for J; bases not matched to a gene: 10. This CDR3 has 15 amino acids. Germline V gene data show CDR1 as GTSNPN and CDR2 as SVGIG (reference sequence). Assay: immunoSEQ multiplex PCR; the TCRdb copy retains only in-frame clones and omits some. The table shows approximately 85,000 clones, with about 95% occurring only once. The source of this sequence is a female donor with multiple sclerosis, enrolled in a pregnancy study. Here the sequenced sample was peripheral blood, taken in the third trimester of pregnancy. V is TRBV30 and J is TRBJ2-1; 7 nucleotides match TRBD1. The CDR3 sequence: CAWSFRDSYSNEQFF. CDR3 sequence (DNA): TGTGCCTGGAGTTTTCGGGACAGTTATTCCAATGAGCAGTTCTTC. The full variable domain, rest sourced from reference TRBV30 and TRBJ2-1, is SQTIHQWPATLVQPVGSPLSLECTVEGTSNPNLYWYRQAAGRGLQLLFYSVGIGQISSEVPQNLSASRPQDRQFILSSKKLLLSDSGFYLCAWSFRDSYSNEQFFGPGTRLTVL.